What follows are 16 T cell receptor beta chains derived from one specimen sequenced in a study of cytomegalovirus exposure and HLA in healthy donors. The repertoire was sequenced with immunoSEQ multiplex PCR; TCRdb's copy has only in-frame clones and lacks some. The sample contains tens of thousands of clones, 70% to 90% of which appear only once. Input material: PBMCs. These receptors all come from a woman younger than 35 in good health and CMV-seropositive.

In the case of this clone: Other DNA sequences of this sample code for an identical CDR3. For the CDR3, the DNA is TGTGCCACCAGCAGAGTTCGAGAGACCCAGTACTTC. It translates to CATSRVRETQYF. The chain couples TRBV15 to TRBJ2-5; D is unresolved. With 1 base removed from V and 4 bases from J, the gap between germline ends came to 4 bases. The CDR3 length is 12 residues. CDR1 LNHNV and CDR2 YYDKDF come from the germline V gene (reference sequence).

This chain links TRBV30 with TRBJ2-7; D possibly corresponds to TRBD1 (6 bases). Germline assignment: CDR1 GTSNPN and CDR2 SVGIG (reference sequence). Deletions cut 4 bases from V and 0 bases from J, with 10 bases between. The CDR3 loop spans 13 amino acids. CDR3 residues: CAWTGTISYEQYF. In DNA form, the CDR3 reads TGTGCCTGGACCGGGACAATCTCCTACGAGCAGTACTTC.

The chain links TRBV6-1 to TRBJ2-5, with a weak D call TRBD2 (6 bases). The CDR3 is 12 amino acids. V shed 3 bases and J shed 4 bases, with 6 bases lying between them. From germline, CDR1 is MNHNS and CDR2 SASEGT. The CDR3 DNA reads TGTGCCAGCAGTGAGGGGGGAGAGACCCAGTACTTC. Translated, it gives CASSEGGETQYF.

This clone was seen once. V usage is TRBV27 and J usage is TRBJ2-3; 11 positions agree with TRBD2. The germline V gene has CDR1 MNHEY and CDR2 SMNVEV (reference sequence). The CDR3 has 19 residues. After removal of 5 bases from V and 0 bases from J, the junction contained 13 bases not matched to a gene. The CDR3 reads CASSPPRRLAGGSTDTQYF. DNA for the CDR3: TGTGCCAGCAGTCCGCCTCGGAGGCTAGCGGGGGGTAGCACAGATACGCAGTATTTT.

This chain links TRBV15 with TRBJ2-3, with 7 positions matching TRBD2. J gave up 4 bases and V 0 bases, and 7 bases lay outside the gene matches. Germline loops: CDR1 LNHNV, CDR2 YYDKDF (reference sequence). CDR3 size: 16 residues. The CDR3 sequence is CATSRDAGDGSDTQYF. In DNA, the CDR3 is TGTGCCACCAGCAGAGACGCGGGAGATGGCTCAGATACGCAGTATTTT.

The chain carries TRBV29-1 and TRBJ2-4; 9 bases match TRBD1. The CDR3 has 17 residues. Germline V CDR1 and CDR2: SQVTM, ANQGSEA. The ends lost 7 bases at V and 1 base at J; junction bases unmatched: 14. The CDR3: CSATRDRDVSAKNIQYF. CDR3 nucleotide sequence: TGCAGCGCTACCCGGGACAGGGACGTTTCGGCCAAAAACATTCAGTACTTC.

V is TRBV5-5 and J is TRBJ2-2; 10 bases fit TRBD1. V shed 4 bases, J shed 5 bases, and the junction held 5 bases outside the gene matches. The CDR3 is made up of 15 amino acids. Germline values: CDR1 SGHKS, CDR2 YYEKEE (reference sequence). CDR3: CASSRDRGSTGELFF. Here the CDR3 DNA reads TGTGCCAGCAGCAGGGACAGGGGATCGACCGGGGAGCTGTTTTTT.

The chain joins TRBV2 to TRBJ1-2; 9 bases align to TRBD1. V gave up 6 bases and J gave up 4 bases; unmatched junction bases: 9. Germline values: CDR1 SNHLY, CDR2 FYNNEI. This CDR3 contains 15 residues. The DNA for the CDR3 is TGTGCCAGCAGGCACCGGGACAGGGATTTCTATGGCTACACCTTC. The encoded protein is CASRHRDRDFYGYTF.

The V call is TRBV4-1, the J call TRBJ2-7; the match to TRBD2 covers 8 bases. V was clipped by 4 bases and J by 2 bases; unmatched bases: 10. Per the germline V gene, CDR1 is MGHRA and CDR2 is YSYEKL. The CDR3 spans 16 residues. The CDR3 here is CASSPGRGSDPYEQYF. CDR3 bases: TGCGCCAGCAGCCCCGGGAGGGGCAGTGATCCCTACGAGCAGTACTTC.

The V and J genes are TRBV19 and TRBJ1-1, with 9 nucleotides matching TRBD1. The CDR3 runs 14 residues. V dropped 6 bases and J dropped 6; count of bases not matched to a gene: 8. Per germline, CDR1 LNHDA and CDR2 SQIVND (reference sequence). The CDR3 is CASRKQGAVAEAFF. The CDR3 region has the DNA TGTGCCAGTAGAAAACAGGGGGCAGTGGCTGAAGCTTTCTTT.

The J gene is TRBJ2-1, the V gene TRBV11-2, with 12 bases that match TRBD2. J was trimmed by 9 bases and V by 5 bases; bases with no gene match: 11. Germline V gene lookup returns CDR1 SGHAT and CDR2 FQNNGV. The CDR3 extends over 16 amino acids. The chain's CDR3 is CASSASPSGGAFEQFF. The CDR3 DNA sequence: TGTGCCAGCAGCGCAAGCCCTAGCGGGGGGGCCTTTGAGCAGTTCTTC. The entire variable domain, with the rest obtained from reference TRBV11-2 and TRBJ2-1, is as follows: EAGVAQSPRYKIIEKRQSVAFWCNPISGHATLYWYQQILGQGPKLLIQFQNNGVVDDSQLPKDRFSAERLKGVDSTLKIQPAKLEDSAVYLCASSASPSGGAFEQFFGPGTRLTVL.

V is TRBV28 and J is TRBJ2-7; a possible D gene is TRBD2 (6 bases). V was pared by 6 bases and J by 0 bases, with 21 bases between. Germline V CDR1 and CDR2: MDHEN, SYDVKM. The CDR3 has 17 residues. CDR3 nucleotide sequence: TGTGCCAGCAGCCCAGATACCCCGGGACTCAACTCCTACGAGCAGTACTTC. Its translation: CASSPDTPGLNSYEQYF. The whole variable domain, remainder taken from reference TRBV28 and TRBJ2-7, is DVKVTQSSRYLVKRTGEKVFLECVQDMDHENMFWYRQDPGLGLRLIYFSYDVKMKEKGDIPEGYSVSREKKERFSLILESASTNQTSMYLCASSPDTPGLNSYEQYFGPGTRLTVT.

The chain joins TRBV6-5 to TRBJ2-1; a weak D match, TRBD2 (7 bases). Germline CDR1 reads MNHEY; CDR2 reads SVGAGI. Trimming shortened V by 2 bases and J by 9 bases, and 17 bases separated the two germline ends. The CDR3 is 15 amino acids. The CDR3 is CASSYREGVDAEQFF. CDR3 coding DNA: TGTGCCAGCAGTTACAGGGAGGGGGTGGACGCTGAGCAGTTCTTC.

This clone turned up a few times. The chain combines TRBV2 with TRBJ1-2; tentatively, D is TRBD1 (6 bases). CDR1 is SNHLY and CDR2 is FYNNEI in the germline V gene. V was cut by 2 bases and J by 8 bases, with 9 bases left in between. This CDR3 has 12 amino acids. The DNA of the CDR3 is TGTGCCAGCAGTGAACAGGGGAGAGGCTACACCTTC. It yields the protein CASSEQGRGYTF.

The CDR3 sequence: CASSLWRGGFGTGELFF. The CDR3 DNA sequence: TGTGCCAGCAGCTTATGGCGGGGGGGCTTTGGCACCGGGGAGCTGTTTTTT. The chain is built from TRBV7-2 and TRBJ2-2; the match to TRBD2 covers 9 bases. Losses at the gene ends were 2 bases for V and 4 bases for J; bases not matched to a gene: 8. The CDR3 contains 17 residues. Germline V gene lookup returns CDR1 SGHTA and CDR2 FQGNSA. The variable domain in full, completed from reference TRBV7-2 and TRBJ2-2, reads GAGVSQSPSNKVTEKGKDVELRCDPISGHTALYWYRQSLGQGLEFLIYFQGNSAPDKSGLPSDRFSAERTGGSVSTLTIQRTQQEDSAVYLCASSLWRGGFGTGELFFGEGSRLTVL.

The gene calls are TRBV27 and TRBJ2-7; a possible D gene is TRBD2 (6 bases). This CDR3 region has 15 residues. Trimming removed 0 bases at V and 2 bases at J, with 11 bases between. CDR1 and CDR2 (germline): MNHEY, SMNVEV (reference sequence). The CDR3 nucleotides are TGTGCCAGCAGTTTATCCGTTAGCGGAGCCTACGAGCAGTACTTC. Protein sequence: CASSLSVSGAYEQYF.